This is a list of T cell receptor beta chains from one sample in a study of cytomegalovirus exposure and HLA in healthy donors. The data were produced by immunoSEQ multiplex PCR, yet TCRdb's version contains in-frame clones alone and is incomplete. The sample consists of roughly 140,000 clones, 75% to 80% of them appearing once. The material sequenced was PBMCs. These receptors all come from a male donor in good health and CMV-seronegative. Both conserved end residues are part of each CDR3. Fields, in order: J gene, V gene, D gene, clone size, CDR3 protein, CDR3 DNA. The D gene is left open where the match is weak. Clone size, where shown, is once, few, many, or a class for clones that have expanded.

j_call: TRBJ2-1
v_call: TRBV9
d_call: TRBD1
clone_size: .
cdr3_aa: CASSHSTGETSYNEQFF
cdr3_nt: TGTGCCAGCAGCCACTCAACAGGGGAAACTTCCTACAATGAGCAGTTCTTC

j_call: TRBJ2-1
v_call: TRBV5-1
d_call: TRBD2
clone_size: .
cdr3_aa: CASSLVLLSSGRLDEQFF
cdr3_nt: TGCGCCAGCAGCTTGGTCCTATTATCTAGCGGGAGGTTGGATGAGCAGTTCTTC

j_call: TRBJ1-2
v_call: TRBV19
d_call: .
clone_size: .
cdr3_aa: CASSIGPTGSLGYGYTF
cdr3_nt: TGTGCCAGTAGTATAGGCCCGACGGGGTCCCTAGGCTATGGCTACACCTTC

j_call: TRBJ1-5
v_call: TRBV9
d_call: TRBD1
clone_size: few
cdr3_aa: CASSPSTGGPQPQHF
cdr3_nt: TGTGCCAGCAGCCCATCGACAGGGGGCCCCCAGCCCCAGCATTTT

j_call: TRBJ2-7
v_call: TRBV11-2
d_call: .
clone_size: .
cdr3_aa: CASSLDRVSYEQYF
cdr3_nt: TGTGCCAGCAGCTTAGACAGGGTGAGCTACGAGCAGTACTTC

j_call: TRBJ2-7
v_call: TRBV30
d_call: TRBD2
clone_size: .
cdr3_aa: CAWSRGRSYEQYF
cdr3_nt: TGTGCCTGGTCCCGCGGGAGGTCCTACGAGCAGTACTTC

j_call: TRBJ2-7
v_call: TRBV13
d_call: TRBD1
clone_size: .
cdr3_aa: CASSSSRTGNEQYF
cdr3_nt: TGTGCCAGCAGCTCCTCCCGGACAGGGAACGAGCAGTACTTC

j_call: TRBJ1-2
v_call: TRBV19
d_call: .
clone_size: .
cdr3_aa: CASSIDGRAASVYGYTF
cdr3_nt: TGTGCCAGTAGTATCGACGGCAGGGCGGCATCTGTCTATGGCTACACCTTC

j_call: TRBJ2-1
v_call: TRBV28
d_call: TRBD2
clone_size: .
cdr3_aa: CASLSSGRASYNEQFF
cdr3_nt: TGTGCCAGCCTATCTAGCGGGAGGGCGTCCTACAATGAGCAGTTCTTC

j_call: TRBJ1-2
v_call: TRBV19
d_call: .
clone_size: .
cdr3_aa: CASRATGTPYGYTF
cdr3_nt: TGTGCCAGTAGGGCTACCGGGACACCTTATGGCTACACCTTC

j_call: TRBJ1-4
v_call: TRBV5-1
d_call: .
clone_size: once
cdr3_aa: CASSLAAGSGEKLFF
cdr3_nt: TGCGCCAGCAGCCTCGCCGCGGGGAGTGGGGAAAAACTGTTTTTT

j_call: TRBJ2-1
v_call: TRBV11-2
d_call: TRBD2
clone_size: few
cdr3_aa: CASSLAGLAGNNEQFF
cdr3_nt: TGTGCCAGCAGCTTAGCCGGACTAGCGGGAAACAATGAGCAGTTCTTC

j_call: TRBJ1-1
v_call: TRBV6-5
d_call: TRBD1
clone_size: .
cdr3_aa: CASSYSGTGGKKAFF
cdr3_nt: TGTGCCAGCAGTTACTCGGGGACAGGGGGAAAAAAAGCTTTCTTT